The 10 T cell receptor beta chains below all came from one sample that was sequenced in a study of identical twins. MiXCR, applied by TCRdb to the 5' RACE reads, yields one record per CDR3 protein. Of a few hundred thousand distinct CDR3 sequences listed, 6% to 7% were seen once; the top ten hold approximately 14%. These records were also assigned to another study, of T cells expressing NK-cell markers.

Source material: CD8+ T cells sorted from blood. The receptors stem from a woman between 18 and 29 years old in good health.

This clonotype appeared a few times. V gene TRBV5-1 combines with J gene TRBJ2-7, with D perhaps being TRBD1 or TRBD2 (5 bases each). This CDR3 contains 15 residues. Germline V lookup: CDR1 SGHRS, CDR2 YFSETQ. Trimming left V 0 bases short and J 4 bases short, with 14 bases between. CDR3 protein: CASSLDGARIYEQYF. CDR3 nucleotide sequence: TGCGCCAGCAGCTTGGACGGGGCCCGTATTTACGAGCAGTACTTC.

The chain has TRBV4-1 and TRBJ1-4; 12 bases map to TRBD1. Germline CDR1 reads MGHRA; CDR2 reads YSYEKL. V gave up 10 bases and J gave up 8 bases; unmatched junction bases: 5. The CDR3 has 13 residues. Here the CDR3 DNA reads TGCGCCACATCGGGACAGGGGGCCGAAAAACTGTTTTTT. It yields the protein CATSGQGAEKLFF.

This sequence joins TRBV30 and TRBJ2-3, with 8 bases that match TRBD2. In germline, CDR1 is GTSNPN, CDR2 SVGIG (reference sequence). Trimming took 6 bases from V and 0 from J; bases not matched to a gene: 14. The CDR3 runs to 17 residues. In nucleotides, the CDR3 is TGTGCCTGTTCCCTGCCGATTACTAGCGGTAGCACAGATACGCAGTATTTT. Translating it yields CACSLPITSGSTDTQYF.

This clonotype was recorded a few times. This sequence joins TRBV27 and TRBJ2-7; TRBD2 agrees at 8 bases. Germline V CDR1 and CDR2: MNHEY, SMNVEV (reference sequence). V was clipped by 4 bases and J by 2 bases; unmatched bases: 4. This CDR3 has 14 amino acids. The CDR3, as DNA: TGTGCCAGCAGTTGGGGGACTAGTCCCTACGAGCAGTACTTC. It yields the protein CASSWGTSPYEQYF.

The gene calls are TRBV21-1 and TRBJ1-1; no DNA check was done on the table's D call, TRBD1. TRBV21-1 is recorded as a pseudogene. This CDR3 has 20 residues. The CDR3 DNA sequence: TGTGCCAGCAGCAAAACCGTTTCTGGGGGCTCCTACTACATGAACACTGAAGCTTTCTTT. The encoded protein is CASSKTVSGGSYYMNTEAFF.

The rearrangement joins TRBV5-3 to TRBJ1-1; D is uncertain. TRBV5-3 carries the ORF label, with uncertain function. Trimming removed 8 bases at V and 4 bases at J, with 21 bases between. This CDR3 has 15 amino acids. This chain's CDR3 is CARSPGPDWGTEAFF. The CDR3 DNA reads as TGTGCCAGGAGCCCCGGACCCGACTGGGGCACTGAAGCTTTCTTT.

This clonotype was seen many times. V gene TRBV29-1 combines with J gene TRBJ1-2; no clear D gene. The CDR3 runs to 13 residues. V was trimmed by 6 bases and J by 2 bases, leaving 13 bases between them. The germline CDR1 and CDR2 sequences are SQVTM and ANQGSEA. The DNA for the CDR3 is TGCAGCGTCCCCTCCCCAGGCAACTATGGCTACACCTTC. Amino acid sequence: CSVPSPGNYGYTF. The variable domain in full, with the rest retrieved from reference TRBV29-1 and TRBJ1-2, is SAVISQKPSRDICQRGTSLTIQCQVDSQVTMMFWYRQQPGQSLTLIATANQGSEATYESGFVIDKFPISRPNLTFSTLTVSNMSPEDSSIYLCSVPSPGNYGYTFGSGTRLTVV.

This clonotype occurred many times. The rearrangement uses TRBV10-3 and TRBJ2-1, with 8 nucleotides matching TRBD1. This CDR3 spans 16 amino acids. Germline-derived CDR1 and CDR2 are ENHRY and SYGVKD. After removal of 6 bases from V and 0 bases from J, the junction contained 7 bases not matched to a gene. The CDR3: CAIRRQGYSSYNEQFF. CDR3 sequence (DNA): TGTGCCATCAGAAGACAGGGGTACAGCTCCTACAATGAGCAGTTCTTC.

The chain carries TRBV14 and TRBJ2-1; possible D gene TRBD2, 5 bases. Germline lookup yields CDR1 SGHDN and CDR2 FVKESK. CDR3 length: 16 amino acids. Trimming took off 0 bases at V and 7 bases at J, with 16 bases between the two ends. For the CDR3, the DNA is TGTGCCAGCAGCCAAGATGAAGAAACTAGTCATAATGAGCAGTTCTTC. This translates into CASSQDEETSHNEQFF.

The rearrangement links TRBV9 to TRBJ2-1; a weak D match, TRBD2 (5 bases). Trimming stripped 3 bases from V and 4 bases from J, with 20 bases between. Germline V gene sequence: CDR1 SGDLS, CDR2 YYNGEE. The CDR3 contains 17 residues. The CDR3 loop reads CASSEGPRTAVYNEQFF. For the CDR3, the DNA is TGTGCCAGCAGCGAGGGTCCCCGGACTGCAGTATACAATGAGCAGTTCTTC.